The next 10 T cell receptor beta chains were all read from a single sample in a study of T cell responses to AZD1222 COVID-19 vaccine (dated by TCRdb to about 2021). Explained via the paper, the time point label denotes: about 28 days (+/-7) after the second vaccine dose. The receptor library was made with the immunoSEQ multiplex PCR assay. The immuneACCESS repertoire file appears here via TCRdb, limited to in-frame rearrangements. These files lack a portion of the clones; in checked studies, under half of the deficit traces to unresolved V genes, and the cause of the others is not known. The sample includes about 130,000 clones, with roughly 93% observed a single time. Approximately 1.1% of the sample is in the top ten clones. Material: peripheral blood, obtained 28 days after the second AZD1222 dose. Every receptor here comes from an adult who received the AZD1222 COVID-19 vaccine.

The chain joins TRBV5-1 to TRBJ2-7, with 8 positions matching TRBD2. The CDR3 has 15 amino acids. The V and J ends lost 4 bases and 5 bases, in that order; junction bases with no gene match: 11. Germline CDR1 SGHRS, CDR2 YFSETQ. CDR3: CASSPKSGRTHEQYF. The DNA for the CDR3 is TGCGCCAGCAGCCCGAAGAGCGGGAGAACCCACGAGCAGTACTTC.

In this sample, this clone turned up once. CDR3 in DNA: TGTGCCAGCAGCTTAGTTGGGTCCGAGACCCAGTACTTC. This sequence encodes CASSLVGSETQYF. The V call is TRBV7-9, the J call TRBJ2-5; no firm D call. The CDR3 contains 13 residues. The V gene lost 1 base and the J gene lost 5 bases, with 8 bases spanning the gap. Per the germline V gene, CDR1 is SEHNR and CDR2 is FQNEAQ (reference sequence). Complete variable domain (other parts from reference TRBV7-9 and TRBJ2-5): DTGVSQNPRHKITKRGQNVTFRCDPISEHNRLYWYRQTLGQGPEFLTYFQNEAQLEKSRLLSDRFSAERPKGSFSTLEIQRTEQGDSAMYLCASSLVGSETQYFGPGTRLLVL.

CDR3 residues: CASSLANRPNTGELFF. The CDR3 coding sequence is TGTGCCAGCAGCTTAGCGAACCGTCCGAACACCGGGGAGCTGTTTTTT. V and J are TRBV7-9 and TRBJ2-2, with D hard to call. Looked up from germline, CDR1 is SEHNR and CDR2 is FQNEAQ (reference sequence). Deletions cut 0 bases from V and 0 bases from J, with 8 bases between. The CDR3 length is 16 residues.

The chain joins TRBV7-3 to TRBJ2-3, with 10 positions matching TRBD1. The ends lost 5 bases at V and 4 bases at J; junction bases unmatched: 6. The length of the CDR3 is 15 residues. Germline V lookup: CDR1 SGHTA, CDR2 FQGTGA. Here the CDR3 DNA reads TGTGCCAGCAGCCTTGGACAGGGGGGGCCAGATACGCAGTATTTT. It codes for CASSLGQGGPDTQYF. The full variable domain, rest sourced from reference TRBV7-3 and TRBJ2-3, is GAGVSQTPSNKVTEKGKYVELRCDPISGHTALYWYRQSLGQGPEFLIYFQGTGAADDSGLPNDRFFAVRPEGSVSTLKIQRTERGDSAVYLCASSLGQGGPDTQYFGPGTRLTVL.

The chain combines TRBV27 with TRBJ1-6; tentative D call: TRBD1 (5 bases). Trimming pared 6 bases from V and 14 bases from J, leaving 20 bases between. Germline V gene data show CDR1 as MNHEY and CDR2 as SMNVEV (reference sequence). This CDR3 has 14 residues. This chain's CDR3 is CASRTGTGVLALHF. The CDR3 region has the DNA TGTGCCAGCAGAACCGGGACGGGAGTATTGGCCCTCCACTTT.

The V and J genes are TRBV12-3 or TRBV12-4 and TRBJ2-4; D remains unclear. The CDR3 totals 12 residues. The V end was cut by 3 bases, the J end by 12 bases, with 12 bases between. The DNA for the CDR3 is TGTGCCAGCAGTTTCCGCCCGGATGGTCAGTACTTC. Its translation: CASSFRPDGQYF.

The count of this clone is one. The rearrangement uses TRBV19 and TRBJ2-7; 8 nucleotides line up with TRBD1. Unmatched junction bases numbered 6, after V lost 4 bases and J lost 4 bases. The CDR3 covers 14 residues. Germline V gives CDR1 LNHDA, CDR2 SQIVND (reference sequence). CDR3 residues: CASSTPGQVYEQYF. For the CDR3, the DNA is TGTGCCAGTAGTACCCCGGGACAGGTTTACGAGCAGTACTTC.

The V and J genes are TRBV3-1 (or the pseudogene TRBV3-2) and TRBJ2-2, with no clear D. The V gene's germline CDR1 is LGHDT and CDR2 YNNKEL (reference sequence). The CDR3 loop spans 11 amino acids. V gave up 4 bases and J gave up 6 bases, with 3 bases separating them. CDR3 sequence reads: CASSLPGELFF. In DNA, the CDR3 is TGTGCCAGCAGCCTACCCGGGGAGCTGTTTTTT.

The gene calls are TRBV27 and TRBJ1-5; TRBD1 aligns across 7 bases. With V trimmed by 0 bases and J by 4 bases, 6 bases remained unmatched. There are 16 residues in the CDR3. CDR1 is MNHEY and CDR2 is SMNVEV in the germline V gene (reference sequence). The CDR3 region has the DNA TGTGCCAGCAGTTTATCGGGGGGCAGGGGGAATCAGCCCCAGCATTTT. Its translation: CASSLSGGRGNQPQHF.

V is TRBV7-9 and J is TRBJ1-3, with 9 nucleotides matching TRBD1. The CDR3 has 16 residues. The V gene's germline CDR1 is SEHNR and CDR2 FQNEAQ (reference sequence). The trim removed 3 bases at V and 4 bases at J, leaving 7 bases unmatched. CDR3: CASSLGQGTLGNTIYF. The CDR3 DNA is TGTGCCAGCAGCTTGGGACAGGGAACGTTGGGAAACACCATATATTTT.